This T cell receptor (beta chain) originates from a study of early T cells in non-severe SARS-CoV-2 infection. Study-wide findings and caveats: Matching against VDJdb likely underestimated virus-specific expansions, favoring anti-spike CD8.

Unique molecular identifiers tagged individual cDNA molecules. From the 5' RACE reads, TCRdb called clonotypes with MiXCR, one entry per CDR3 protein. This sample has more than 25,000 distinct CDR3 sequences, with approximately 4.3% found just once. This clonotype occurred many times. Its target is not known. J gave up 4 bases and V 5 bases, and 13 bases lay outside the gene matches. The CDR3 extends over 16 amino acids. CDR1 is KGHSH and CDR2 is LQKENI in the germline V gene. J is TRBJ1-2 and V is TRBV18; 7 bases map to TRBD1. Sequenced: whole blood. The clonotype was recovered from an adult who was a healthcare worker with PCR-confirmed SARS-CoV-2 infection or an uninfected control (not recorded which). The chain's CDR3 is CASSVTGSGAGYGYTF. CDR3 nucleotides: TGTGCCAGCTCAGTGACAGGGTCCGGGGCCGGCTATGGCTACACCTTC.